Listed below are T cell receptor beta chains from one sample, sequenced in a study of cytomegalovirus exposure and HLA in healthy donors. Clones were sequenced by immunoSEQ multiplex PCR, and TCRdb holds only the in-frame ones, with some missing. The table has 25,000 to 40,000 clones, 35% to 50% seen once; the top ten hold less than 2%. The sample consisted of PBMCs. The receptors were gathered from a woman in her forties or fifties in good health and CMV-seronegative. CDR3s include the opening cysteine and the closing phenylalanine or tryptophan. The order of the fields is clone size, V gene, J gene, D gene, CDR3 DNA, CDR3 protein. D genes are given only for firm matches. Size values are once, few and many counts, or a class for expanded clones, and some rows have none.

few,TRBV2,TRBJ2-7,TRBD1,TGTGCCAGCAGTAACCCGGGACAGATCACCTACGAGCAGTACTTC,CASSNPGQITYEQYF
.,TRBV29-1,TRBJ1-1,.,TGCAGCGTTGGGGACACCCGACGGGGATACACTGAAGCTTTCTTT,CSVGDTRRGYTEAFF
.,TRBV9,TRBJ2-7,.,TGTGCCAGCAGCCCCCTACCTATCCACGAGCAGTACTTC,CASSPLPIHEQYF
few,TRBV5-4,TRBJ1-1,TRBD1,TGTGCCAGCAGCCAGGAGAGGGGGCTTATGGAAGCTTTCTTT,CASSQERGLMEAFF
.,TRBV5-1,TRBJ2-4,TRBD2,TGCGCCAGCAGCCTAGCGGGGGGGCCAGCCAAAAACATTCAGTACTTC,CASSLAGGPAKNIQYF
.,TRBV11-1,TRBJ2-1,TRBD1,TGTGCCAGCAGCCACACCGGACAGGGGATCAGAAATGAGCAGTTCTTC,CASSHTGQGIRNEQFF
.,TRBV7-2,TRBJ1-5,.,TGTGCCAGCAGCTTATATGAGGGCGGCGCAGGTCAGCCCCAGCATTTT,CASSLYEGGAGQPQHF
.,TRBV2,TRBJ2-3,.,TGTGCCAGCAACGGGATATTTGGCACAGATACGCAGTATTTT,CASNGIFGTDTQYF
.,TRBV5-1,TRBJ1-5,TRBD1,TGCGCCAGCAGCCCGGCAGAGCGAGGACAGGGAGGCAATCAGCCCCAGCATTTT,CASSPAERGQGGNQPQHF
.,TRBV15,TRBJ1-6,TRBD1,TGTGCCACCAGCGGACTGGGACAGGGGCAGCATTCACCCCTCCACTTT,CATSGLGQGQHSPLHF
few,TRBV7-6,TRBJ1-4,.,TGTGCCAGCAGCTACCTTGGGGGACTTAATGAAAAACTGTTTTTT,CASSYLGGLNEKLFF
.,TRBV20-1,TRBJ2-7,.,TGCAGTGCTAGAGATATATCCGAGCAGTACTTC,CSARDISEQYF
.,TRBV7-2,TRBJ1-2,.,TGTGCCAGCAGCTTCGTCGGGAACTATGGCTACACCTTC,CASSFVGNYGYTF
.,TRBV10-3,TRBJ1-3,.,TGTGCCATCAGTGAGTCTGCAGTGGGAAACACCATATATTTT,CAISESAVGNTIYF
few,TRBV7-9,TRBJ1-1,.,TGTGCCAGCAGCACCACTCAAAACGGTGACACTGAAGCTTTCTTT,CASSTTQNGDTEAFF
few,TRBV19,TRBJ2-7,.,TGTGCCAGTAGTATAAAATCCAGGGCGGACGAGCAGTACTTC,CASSIKSRADEQYF
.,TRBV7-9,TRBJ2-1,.,TGTGCCAGCAGCCCTGGGGTCCTAGGGGAAAACAATGAGCAGTTCTTC,CASSPGVLGENNEQFF
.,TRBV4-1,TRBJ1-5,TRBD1,TGCGCCAGCAGCCAAGATGGGGCCGACAGGGGGCAAGGAGGGCCCCAGCATTTT,CASSQDGADRGQGGPQHF
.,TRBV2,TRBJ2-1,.,TGTGCCAGCAGTATGCGACTCGACTACAATGAGCAGTTCTTC,CASSMRLDYNEQFF
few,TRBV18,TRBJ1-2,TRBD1,TGTGCCAGCTCACCGGGTAGTATACAGGGGAATGGCTACACCTTC,CASSPGSIQGNGYTF
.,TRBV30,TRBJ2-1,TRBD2,TGTGCCTGGCAACGGGGGGGCCTGTATAATGAGCAGTTCTTC,CAWQRGGLYNEQFF
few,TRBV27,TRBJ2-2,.,TGTGCCAGCAGCTCCTGGGCCGCCGGGGAGCTGTTTTTT,CASSSWAAGELFF
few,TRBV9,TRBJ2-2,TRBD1,TGTGCCAGCAGCGTAGTCCAGCCAGGGGGCCCCGGGGAGCTGTTTTTT,CASSVVQPGGPGELFF
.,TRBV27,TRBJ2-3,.,TGTGCCAGTCGAGACAGGTTCGTGACAGATACGCAGTATTTT,CASRDRFVTDTQYF
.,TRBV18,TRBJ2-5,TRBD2,TGTGCCAGCTCACCCGTAGCGGGGGGCGAAGAGACCCAGTACTTC,CASSPVAGGEETQYF
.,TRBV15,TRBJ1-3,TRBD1,TGTGCCACCAGCAGAGATCGGTGGGGGGACAGCACCATATATTTT,CATSRDRWGDSTIYF
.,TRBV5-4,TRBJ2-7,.,TGTGCCAGCAGCTTGGGTGCCGCCCCCCTACGGGAGCAGTACTTC,CASSLGAAPLREQYF
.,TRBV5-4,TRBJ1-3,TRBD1,TGTGCCAGCAGCAACGGACAGGACTACTCGAGCTCTGGAAACACCATATATTTT,CASSNGQDYSSSGNTIYF
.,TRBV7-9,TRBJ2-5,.,TGTGCCAGCAGCTTAGTCCCAGGGTCACAGGAGACCCAGTACTTC,CASSLVPGSQETQYF